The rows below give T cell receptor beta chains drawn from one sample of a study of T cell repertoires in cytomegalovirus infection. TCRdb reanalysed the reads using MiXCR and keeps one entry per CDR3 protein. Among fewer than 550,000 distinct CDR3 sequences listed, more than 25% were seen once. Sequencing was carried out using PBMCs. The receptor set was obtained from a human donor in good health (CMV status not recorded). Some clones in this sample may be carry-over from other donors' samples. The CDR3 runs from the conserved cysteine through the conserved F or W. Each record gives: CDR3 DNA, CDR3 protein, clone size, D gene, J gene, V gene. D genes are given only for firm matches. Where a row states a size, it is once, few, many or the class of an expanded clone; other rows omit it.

CDR3nt: TGTGCCATCAGGGAGAGCTCTGGAAACACCATATATTTT; CDR3aa: CAIRESSGNTIYF; abundance: many; d_gene: NA; j_gene: TRBJ1-3; v_gene: TRBV10-3
CDR3nt: TGTGCCAGCAAACAGGGGGCGAGTCAGCCCCAGCATTTT; CDR3aa: CASKQGASQPQHF; abundance: NA; d_gene: TRBD1; j_gene: TRBJ1-5; v_gene: TRBV6-5
CDR3nt: TGCAGCGTTGAAGAGACTTTTGAAGCTTTCTTT; CDR3aa: CSVEETFEAFF; abundance: NA; d_gene: NA; j_gene: TRBJ1-1; v_gene: TRBV29-1
CDR3nt: TGTGCCAGCAGCTTAGTAGCGGGAGACGGGGTCCAGTTCTTC; CDR3aa: CASSLVAGDGVQFF; abundance: few; d_gene: TRBD2; j_gene: TRBJ2-1; v_gene: TRBV7-4
CDR3nt: TGTGCCAGCAGTCCTAGCGGGAGTGAGCAGTTCTTC; CDR3aa: CASSPSGSEQFF; abundance: NA; d_gene: TRBD2; j_gene: TRBJ2-1; v_gene: TRBV6-2/TRBV6-3
CDR3nt: TGTGCCAGCTCACCACTGAGGAACACAGATACGCAGTATTTT; CDR3aa: CASSPLRNTDTQYF; abundance: NA; d_gene: NA; j_gene: TRBJ2-3; v_gene: TRBV18
CDR3nt: TGTGCCAGCATCGATAGCGGGAGTGCTTCAGATACGCAGTATTTT; CDR3aa: CASIDSGSASDTQYF; abundance: NA; d_gene: TRBD2; j_gene: TRBJ2-3; v_gene: TRBV11-2
CDR3nt: TGTGCCAGCAGCCCCGGACAAGCGAACACCGGGGAGCTGTTTTTT; CDR3aa: CASSPGQANTGELFF; abundance: many; d_gene: NA; j_gene: TRBJ2-2; v_gene: TRBV7-9
CDR3nt: TGTGCCAGCAGAGGCGAGGCAGATACGCAGTATTTT; CDR3aa: CASRGEADTQYF; abundance: few; d_gene: NA; j_gene: TRBJ2-3; v_gene: TRBV12-3/TRBV12-4
CDR3nt: TGTGCCAGCAGTTTTTATCTAGGGCCTGGGGCCTCCGCTGACAAAAACATTCAGTACTTC; CDR3aa: CASSFYLGPGASADKNIQYF; abundance: NA; d_gene: NA; j_gene: TRBJ2-4; v_gene: TRBV28
CDR3nt: TGTGCCAGCAGTTACGGGACTCTCCTCGATTCACCCCTCCACTTT; CDR3aa: CASSYGTLLDSPLHF; abundance: few; d_gene: NA; j_gene: TRBJ1-6; v_gene: TRBV6-2/TRBV6-3
CDR3nt: TGTGCCGTACTATCTACTAGCGGGAAATACGAGCAGTACTTC; CDR3aa: CAVLSTSGKYEQYF; abundance: NA; d_gene: TRBD2; j_gene: TRBJ2-7; v_gene: TRBV6-2/TRBV6-3
CDR3nt: TGCAGCGCTGGGACGTACCCTGGGGCCAACGTCCTGACTTTC; CDR3aa: CSAGTYPGANVLTF; abundance: NA; d_gene: NA; j_gene: TRBJ2-6; v_gene: TRBV29-1
CDR3nt: TGTGCCAGCAGCACCGTGTCTAGCGGGGGCACAGATACGCAGTATTTT; CDR3aa: CASSTVSSGGTDTQYF; abundance: few; d_gene: TRBD2; j_gene: TRBJ2-3; v_gene: TRBV7-9
CDR3nt: TGTGCCAGCAGCGAAACAGGGTACTATGGCTACACCTTC; CDR3aa: CASSETGYYGYTF; abundance: medium-sized; d_gene: NA; j_gene: TRBJ1-2; v_gene: TRBV7-2
CDR3nt: TGTGCCAGCGGCCCACTAGCGGGAGCATCGTACGAGCAGTACTTC; CDR3aa: CASGPLAGASYEQYF; abundance: few; d_gene: TRBD2; j_gene: TRBJ2-7; v_gene: TRBV6-1
CDR3nt: TGTGCCAGCAGCCCCCCGGGGGAACGCAATCAGCCCCAGCATTTT; CDR3aa: CASSPPGERNQPQHF; abundance: few; d_gene: NA; j_gene: TRBJ1-5; v_gene: TRBV12-3/TRBV12-4
CDR3nt: TGTGCCAGCAGTTACGCCCCAGGACAGGGTCCGTTCTTC; CDR3aa: CASSYAPGQGPFF; abundance: NA; d_gene: TRBD1; j_gene: TRBJ2-1; v_gene: TRBV6-2/TRBV6-3
CDR3nt: TGTGCCTGGAGTGTGTCATTGAGTTACAATGAGCAGTTCTTC; CDR3aa: CAWSVSLSYNEQFF; abundance: NA; d_gene: NA; j_gene: TRBJ2-1; v_gene: TRBV30
CDR3nt: TGTGCCACCTGGGGAGGGAACACTGAAGCTTTCTTT; CDR3aa: CATWGGNTEAFF; abundance: NA; d_gene: NA; j_gene: TRBJ1-1; v_gene: TRBV6-5
CDR3nt: TGCAGTGCTAGGTCCACCGCCGGACAGCAATTGAGGGGGGCCAACGTCCTGACTTTC; CDR3aa: CSARSTAGQQLRGANVLTF; abundance: NA; d_gene: NA; j_gene: TRBJ2-6; v_gene: TRBV20-1
CDR3nt: TGTGCCAGCAGCTTAGAGATTAGCGGGAGTGGGAATGAGCAGTTCTTC; CDR3aa: CASSLEISGSGNEQFF; abundance: few; d_gene: TRBD2; j_gene: TRBJ2-1; v_gene: TRBV7-6
CDR3nt: TGTGCCAGCTCACCCGGGACGGTACCCTCTGGAAACACCATATATTTT; CDR3aa: CASSPGTVPSGNTIYF; abundance: NA; d_gene: NA; j_gene: TRBJ1-3; v_gene: TRBV18
CDR3nt: TGTGCCAGCAGCTTCGGTTCTAGCGGGATGTACCAAGAGACCCAGTACTTC; CDR3aa: CASSFGSSGMYQETQYF; abundance: NA; d_gene: TRBD2; j_gene: TRBJ2-5; v_gene: TRBV5-6
CDR3nt: TGCAGCGCTGCCTCAAGTGGACTAGCTGCCTACGAGCAGTACTTC; CDR3aa: CSAASSGLAAYEQYF; abundance: few; d_gene: TRBD2; j_gene: TRBJ2-7; v_gene: TRBV20-1
CDR3nt: TGTGCCAGCAGTTCAAAGAAGTGGGTCAGCGGGTTTAGATATGGCTACACCTTC; CDR3aa: CASSSKKWVSGFRYGYTF; abundance: many; d_gene: NA; j_gene: TRBJ1-2; v_gene: TRBV7-8
CDR3nt: TGTGCCAGCAGTTTAATCCAAATTAGCAATCAGCCCCAGCATTTT; CDR3aa: CASSLIQISNQPQHF; abundance: NA; d_gene: NA; j_gene: TRBJ1-5; v_gene: TRBV28
CDR3nt: TGTGCCAGCAGCTTCCTCGAGAGTTACGCCCTCTTT; CDR3aa: CASSFLESYALF; abundance: NA; d_gene: NA; j_gene: TRBJ2-3; v_gene: TRBV7-6
CDR3nt: TGTGCCAGCAGCCGCCCTCGGGGCGAGCAGTTCTTC; CDR3aa: CASSRPRGEQFF; abundance: many; d_gene: NA; j_gene: TRBJ2-1; v_gene: TRBV7-2
CDR3nt: TGTGCCAGCAGTTCGACCGGGACAGGGCATTCACCCCTCCACTTT; CDR3aa: CASSSTGTGHSPLHF; abundance: NA; d_gene: TRBD1; j_gene: TRBJ1-6; v_gene: TRBV27